A single sample gave rise to the 26 T cell receptor beta chains below, sequenced in a study of T cells in Graves' hyperthyroidism and ophthalmopathy. The investigators amplified TCR beta CDR3 regions from RNA transcripts. Carried out on the TCR CDR3, a first-round RT-PCR used the HTBI primer set. MiXCR, run by TCRdb on the multiplex PCR reads, gives a single entry per CDR3 protein. The repertoire has around 540,000 distinct CDR3 sequences, 40% to 55% of them found once; the top ten carry just under 8.5%. The sample consisted of peripheral blood or thyroid tissue (not recorded which). The receptors here all came from a woman aged 18-29 years with Graves' hyperthyroidism.

This chain connects TRBV14 to TRBJ2-7, with D unclear. Germline CDR1 is SGHDN and CDR2 is FVKESK. The CDR3 is 13 amino acids. With 1 base removed from V and 4 bases from J, the gap between germline ends came to 8 bases. The CDR3 reads CASSQVAVYEQYF. The CDR3 DNA sequence: TGTGCCAGCAGCCAAGTCGCCGTATACGAGCAGTACTTC.

This clonotype was observed a handful of times. This sequence joins TRBV14 and TRBJ1-5; D remains unclear. V dropped 0 bases and J dropped 3 bases, with 9 bases sitting between them. The CDR3 totals 15 residues. Germline V CDR1 and CDR2: SGHDN, FVKESK. CDR3 residues: CASSQDTRANQPQHF. The CDR3, as DNA: TGTGCCAGCAGCCAAGATACCCGGGCCAATCAGCCCCAGCATTTT.

The chain employs TRBV10-3 and TRBJ1-1; D is unclear. The V end was cut by 0 bases, the J end by 6 bases, with 8 bases between. This CDR3 has 13 residues. The germline CDR1 and CDR2 sequences are ENHRY and SYGVKD. This chain's CDR3 is CAISESTDSEAFF. The CDR3 nucleotides are TGTGCCATCAGTGAGTCCACCGACTCTGAAGCTTTCTTT.

In this sample, this clonotype turned up a few times. The CDR3 loop is CASSFRDGFQPQHF. The CDR3 nucleotides are TGTGCCAGCAGCTTCCGGGATGGTTTTCAGCCCCAGCATTTT. The V call is TRBV5-5, the J call TRBJ1-5, with D hard to call. Germline-derived CDR1 and CDR2 are SGHKS and YYEKEE (reference sequence). The CDR3 contains 14 residues. With 2 bases removed from V and 6 bases from J, the gap between germline ends came to 12 bases.

With respect to this clonotype: At one boundary the junction diverges from the germline segment, which might be a read error. The chain couples TRBV7-9 to TRBJ1-1; D is possibly TRBD1 (6 bases). The CDR3 runs 11 residues. Germline-derived CDR1 and CDR2 are SEHNR and FQNEAQ (reference sequence). CDR3 bases: TGTGCCAGCAGCCCAGGACAGCCCCAAATATTT. Amino acids: CASSPGQPQIF.

The table lists this clonotype with a count of one. It may be a read error: a sequence one base away is much more abundant. This chain links TRBV20-1 with TRBJ2-5, with 7 bases matching TRBD1. CDR3 length: 15 amino acids. The germline V gene encodes CDR1 DFQATT and CDR2 SNEGSKA (reference sequence). Trimming cost V 5 bases and J 3 bases; bases outside gene matches: 12. CDR3 DNA sequence: TGCAGTGCTTTCCCCGCGACAGGGATCGAAGAGACCCAGTACTTC. Its translation is CSAFPATGIEETQYF.

This clonotype was counted ten times or more. The chain uses TRBV19 and TRBJ1-2; D not resolved. The germline V gene has CDR1 LNHDA and CDR2 SQIVND (reference sequence). Trimming stripped 5 bases from V and 3 bases from J, with 7 bases between. CDR3 length: 12 residues. The CDR3 DNA reads as TGTGCCAGTAGTCCCACCTACTATGGCTACACCTTC. This codes for CASSPTYYGYTF.

CDR3 nucleotides: TGCGCCAGCAGACTAGCATTGGCGTACGAGCAGTACTTC. Protein product: CASRLALAYEQYF. The chain combines TRBV5-1 with TRBJ2-7; tentatively, D is TRBD2 (6 bases). Germline V gives CDR1 SGHRS, CDR2 YFSETQ. Trimming removed 5 bases at V and 4 bases at J, with 13 bases between. This CDR3 is 13 amino acids long. Based on the CDR3 plus reference TRBV5-1 and TRBJ2-7, the full variable domain is KAGVTQTPRYLIKTRGQQVTLSCSPISGHRSVSWYQQTPGQGLQFLFEYFSETQRNKGNFPGRFSGRQFSNSRSEMNVSTLELGDSALYLCASRLALAYEQYFGPGTRLTVT.

V is TRBV11-2 and J is TRBJ1-1; D not certain. This CDR3 is built from 14 residues. V gave up 5 bases and J gave up 3 bases, with 13 bases separating them. Germline CDR1 and CDR2: SGHAT and FQNNGV. This CDR3 is CASSRTGEDTEAFF. CDR3 sequence (DNA): TGTGCCAGCAGCCGGACGGGAGAAGACACTGAAGCTTTCTTT.

The rearrangement uses TRBV10-3 and TRBJ2-3; either TRBD1 or TRBD2 may fit D (5 bases each). The V and J ends lost 5 bases and 6 bases respectively, with 12 bases between them. The CDR3 has 13 residues. The germline V gene has CDR1 ENHRY and CDR2 SYGVKD. The CDR3 is CAISPRERDTQYF. The CDR3 nucleotides read TGTGCCATCAGTCCCAGGGAGAGGGATACGCAGTATTTT.

Of note for this clonotype: One junction end disagrees with the germline gene, perhaps due to a read error. The chain recombines TRBV7-9 with TRBJ2-7; 9 nucleotides agree with TRBD1. This CDR3 has 15 residues. CDR1 and CDR2 from the germline V gene are SEHNR and FQNEAQ (reference sequence). The CDR3 nucleotides are TGCGCCAGCAGCCAAGGACAGGGGAGCTCCTACGAGCAGTACTTC. It encodes CASSQGQGSSYEQYF.

The chain recombines TRBV24-1 with TRBJ1-2, with D tentatively TRBD1 (5 bases). In germline, CDR1 is KGHDR, CDR2 SFDVKD. Deletions cut 5 bases from V and 6 bases from J, with 12 bases between. The CDR3 contains 13 residues. CDR3 sequence reads: CATSGGPANGYTF. In nucleotides, the CDR3 is TGTGCCACCAGTGGGGGACCTGCGAATGGCTACACCTTC.

This sequence joins TRBV7-9 and TRBJ2-7; weak D call: TRBD2 (6 bases). The V gene's germline CDR1 is SEHNR and CDR2 FQNEAQ (reference sequence). The CDR3 is 15 amino acids. V was clipped by 0 bases and J by 1 base, with 10 bases between them. The CDR3 reads CASSLALAKSYEQYF. CDR3 DNA: TGTGCCAGCAGCTTAGCGCTAGCGAAGTCCTACGAGCAGTACTTC.

This clonotype was detected many times. V usage is TRBV20-1 and J usage is TRBJ2-7; D possibly corresponds to TRBD1 (7 bases). Germline-derived CDR1 and CDR2 are DFQATT and SNEGSKA (reference sequence). The CDR3 loop spans 15 amino acids. Trimming took 0 bases from V and 2 from J, leaving 14 bases between them. The CDR3 nucleotides read TGCAGTGCTAGAGATTTGCAGGGGGGACCCTACGAGCAGTACTTC. The encoded protein is CSARDLQGGPYEQYF.

As concerns this clonotype: Since the CDR3 does not end with the conserved phenylalanine or tryptophan, this likely comes from a read error. The V and J genes are TRBV7-2 and TRBJ2-7; 9 nucleotides line up with TRBD2. The germline gives CDR1 SGHTA, CDR2 FQGNSA. There are 15 residues in the CDR3. CDR3: CASTTVSGSRSEQYL. Written as DNA, the CDR3 is TGCGCCAGCACCACCGTTAGCGGGAGCCGGAGCGAGCAGTACCTC.

The V call is TRBV19, the J call TRBJ1-5; TRBD1 matches 7 bases. The germline CDR1 and CDR2 sequences are LNHDA and SQIVND (reference sequence). The J segment lost 7 bases and the V segment lost 6 bases, leaving 12 bases of the junction unmatched. The CDR3 loop spans 15 amino acids. DNA of the CDR3: TGTGCCAGTAGCAGCACGGAGGGGGCAAGACAGCCCCAGCATTTT. Translated, it gives CASSSTEGARQPQHF.

The chain uses TRBV7-2 and TRBJ2-7; D is perhaps TRBD1 (5 bases). The CDR3 has 14 residues. V shed 6 bases and J shed 0 bases, with 12 bases lying between them. Germline V gene lookup returns CDR1 SGHTA and CDR2 FQGNSA. The chain's CDR3 is CASRVDGHSYEQYF. The CDR3 region has the DNA TGTGCCAGCAGAGTGGACGGACACTCCTACGAGCAGTACTTC.

This clonotype was seen a handful of times. The rearrangement uses TRBV2 and TRBJ2-7, with 10 bases identical to TRBD2. This CDR3 has 14 residues. In germline, CDR1 is SNHLY, CDR2 FYNNEI. J was trimmed by 3 bases and V by 6 bases; bases with no gene match: 5. The chain's CDR3 is CASSEGLASYEQYF. CDR3 sequence (DNA): TGTGCCAGCAGCGAGGGACTAGCGAGCTACGAGCAGTACTTC.

The V and J genes are TRBV7-9 and TRBJ2-7, with a possible D match to TRBD2 (6 bases). CDR3 length: 14 amino acids. Germline loops: CDR1 SEHNR, CDR2 FQNEAQ (reference sequence). Trimming left V 5 bases short and J 5 bases short, with 16 bases between. CDR3 DNA: TGTGCCAGCAGCCCCGGGGGTAAAGTGAACGAGCAGTACTTC. Protein product: CASSPGGKVNEQYF.

The CDR3 here is CASSGIKHSGANVLTF. The DNA for the CDR3 is TGTGCCAGCAGTGGGATTAAGCACTCTGGGGCCAACGTCCTGACTTTC. V usage is TRBV2 and J usage is TRBJ2-6; D unresolved. V lost 4 bases, J lost 0 bases, and 10 bases lay in between. CDR1 is SNHLY and CDR2 is FYNNEI in the germline V gene. This CDR3 comprises 16 residues.

Regarding this clonotype: Sequence at one end of the junction differs from germline and may be a read error. The chain employs TRBV10-3 and TRBJ2-5; the match to TRBD2 covers 7 bases. CDR3 length: 12 amino acids. Germline-derived CDR1 and CDR2 are ENHRY and SYGVKD. The CDR3 DNA is TGTGCCAGCAGTGAAGGACTAGAGCGCCAGTACTTC. Protein product: CASSEGLERQYF.

V and J are TRBV29-1 and TRBJ2-5; D is unclear. The ends were cut back, 1 base at V and 2 bases at J, with 11 bases in the middle. Looked up from germline, CDR1 is SQVTM and CDR2 is ANQGSEA. This CDR3 is 14 amino acids long. The CDR3 sequence: CSVEGSYLQETQYF. In nucleotides, the CDR3 is TGCAGCGTTGAAGGGTCGTACTTACAAGAGACCCAGTACTTC.

Concerning this clonotype itself: A much larger clone lies one base from this, so it may be a read error. The chain carries TRBV2 and TRBJ1-5; D unclear. The CDR3 runs 14 residues. V was pared by 8 bases and J by 5 bases, with 16 bases between. From germline, CDR1 is SNHLY and CDR2 FYNNEI. For the CDR3, the DNA is TGTGCCAGCCTCAGTGGTAAGACGGATCAGCCCCAGCATTTT. As protein: CASLSGKTDQPQHF.

This sequence joins TRBV25-1 and TRBJ1-1; D gene uncertain. The CDR3 is 15 amino acids. With 4 bases removed from V and 0 bases from J, the gap between germline ends came to 12 bases. In germline, CDR1 is MGHDK, CDR2 SYGVNS. The DNA of the CDR3 is TGTGCCAGCAGTGCAGTGACCGGCGTGAACACTGAAGCTTTCTTT. Encoded protein: CASSAVTGVNTEAFF.

Note on this clonotype: A junction boundary mismatches the germline segment, possibly from a read error. The chain carries TRBV7-8 and TRBJ2-5, with 12 nucleotides matching TRBD2. CDR3 length equals 15 residues. The germline V gene has CDR1 SGHVS and CDR2 FQNEAQ. The CDR3 loop is CAGSLGLAGQETQYF. As DNA, the CDR3 is TGTGCCGGCAGCTTAGGACTAGCGGGACAAGAGACCCAGTACTTC. The complete variable domain, with remaining parts taken from reference TRBV7-8 and TRBJ2-5, reads GAGVSQSPRYKVAKRGQDVALRCDPISGHVSLFWYQQALGQGPEFLTYFQNEAQLDKSGLPSDRFFAERPEGSVSTLKIQRTQQEDSAVYLCAGSLGLAGQETQYFGPGTRLLVL.

The chain joins TRBV7-2 to TRBJ1-3; D is undetermined. CDR1 SGHTA and CDR2 FQGNSA come from the germline V gene. The CDR3 runs 15 residues. V lost 5 bases, J lost 4 bases, and 15 bases lay in between. Here the CDR3 reads CASSPGMGTGNTIYF. The CDR3 region has the DNA TGTGCCAGCAGCCCCGGTATGGGTACCGGAAACACCATATATTTT.